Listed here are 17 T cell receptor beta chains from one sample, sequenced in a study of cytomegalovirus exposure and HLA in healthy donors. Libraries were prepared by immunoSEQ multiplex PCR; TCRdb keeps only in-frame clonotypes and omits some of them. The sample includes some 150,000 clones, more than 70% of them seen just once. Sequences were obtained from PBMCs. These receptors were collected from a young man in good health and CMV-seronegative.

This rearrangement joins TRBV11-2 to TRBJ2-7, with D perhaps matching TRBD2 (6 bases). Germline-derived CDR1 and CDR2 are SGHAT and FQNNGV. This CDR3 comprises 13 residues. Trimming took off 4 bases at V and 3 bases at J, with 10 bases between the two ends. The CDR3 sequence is CASSYRGIYEQYV. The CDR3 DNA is TGTGCCAGCAGCTACCGGGGGATCTACGAGCAGTACGTC.

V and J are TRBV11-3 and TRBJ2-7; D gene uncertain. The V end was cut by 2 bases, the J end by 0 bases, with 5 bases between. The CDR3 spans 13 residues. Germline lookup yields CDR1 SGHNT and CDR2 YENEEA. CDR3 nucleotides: TGTGCCAGCAGCTTAACTGCCTCCTACGAGCAGTACTTC. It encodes CASSLTASYEQYF. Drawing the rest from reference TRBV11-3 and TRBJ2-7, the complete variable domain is EAGVVQSPRYKIIEKKQPVAFWCNPISGHNTLYWYLQNLGQGPELLIRYENEEAVDDSQLPKDRFSAERLKGVDSTLKIQPAELGDSAVYLCASSLTASYEQYFGPGTRLTVT.

CDR3 loop: CASSDFGGYEAFF. CDR3 DNA: TGTGCCAGCAGTGACTTCGGAGGGTATGAAGCTTTCTTT. This chain connects TRBV6-4 to TRBJ1-1, with D hard to call. Germline V gene lookup returns CDR1 MRHNA and CDR2 SNTAGT. This CDR3 contains 13 residues. V lost 1 base, J lost 7 bases, and 10 bases lay in between.

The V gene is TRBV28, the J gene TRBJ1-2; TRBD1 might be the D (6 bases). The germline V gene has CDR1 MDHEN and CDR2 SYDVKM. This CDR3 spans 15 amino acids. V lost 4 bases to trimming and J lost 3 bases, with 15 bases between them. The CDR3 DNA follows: TGTGCCAGCAGTTCGGTGACAGGTTTTCACTATGGCTACACCTTC. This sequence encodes CASSSVTGFHYGYTF.

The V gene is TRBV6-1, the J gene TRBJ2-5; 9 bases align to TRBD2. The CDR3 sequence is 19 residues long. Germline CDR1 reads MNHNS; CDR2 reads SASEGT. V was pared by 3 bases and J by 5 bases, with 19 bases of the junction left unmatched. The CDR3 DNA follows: TGTGCCAGCAGTGAGGGCTTGGCGGTAGCGGGAGACCCAGGGGAGACCCAGTACTTC. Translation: CASSEGLAVAGDPGETQYF.

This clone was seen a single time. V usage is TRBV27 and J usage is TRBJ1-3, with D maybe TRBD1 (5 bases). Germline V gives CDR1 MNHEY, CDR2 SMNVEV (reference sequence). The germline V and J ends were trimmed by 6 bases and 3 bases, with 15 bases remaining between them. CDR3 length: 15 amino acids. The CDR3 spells CASSLTGVSGNTIYF. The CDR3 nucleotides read TGTGCCAGCAGCCTAACGGGGGTCAGTGGAAACACCATATATTTT.

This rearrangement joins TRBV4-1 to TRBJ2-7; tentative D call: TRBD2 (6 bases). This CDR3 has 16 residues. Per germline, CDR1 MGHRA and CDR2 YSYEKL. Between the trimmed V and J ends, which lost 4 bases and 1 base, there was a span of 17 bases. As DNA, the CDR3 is TGCGCCAGCAGCCTATCGCCGGAGGGTTTGTCCTACGAGCAGTACTTC. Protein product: CASSLSPEGLSYEQYF.

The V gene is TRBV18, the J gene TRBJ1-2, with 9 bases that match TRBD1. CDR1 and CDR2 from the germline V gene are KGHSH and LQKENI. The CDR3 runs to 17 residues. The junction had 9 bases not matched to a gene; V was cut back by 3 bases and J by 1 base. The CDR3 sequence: CASSPRTGDQNNYGYTF. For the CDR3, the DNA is TGTGCCAGCTCACCGCGGACAGGGGATCAAAATAACTATGGCTACACCTTC.

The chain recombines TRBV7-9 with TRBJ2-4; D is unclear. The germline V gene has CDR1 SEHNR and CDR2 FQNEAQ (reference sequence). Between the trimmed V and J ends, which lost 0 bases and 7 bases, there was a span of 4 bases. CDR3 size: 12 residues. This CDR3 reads CASSLAPNIQYF. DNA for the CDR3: TGTGCCAGCAGCTTAGCCCCGAACATTCAGTACTTC. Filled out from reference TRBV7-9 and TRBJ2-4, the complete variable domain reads DTGVSQNPRHKITKRGQNVTFRCDPISEHNRLYWYRQTLGQGPEFLTYFQNEAQLEKSRLLSDRFSAERPKGSFSTLEIQRTEQGDSAMYLCASSLAPNIQYFGAGTRLSVL.

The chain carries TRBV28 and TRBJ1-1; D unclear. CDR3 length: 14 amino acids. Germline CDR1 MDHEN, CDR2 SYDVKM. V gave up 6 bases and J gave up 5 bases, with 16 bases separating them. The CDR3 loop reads CASSTVEGGTEAFF. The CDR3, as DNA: TGTGCCAGCAGCACCGTGGAGGGAGGGACTGAAGCTTTCTTT.

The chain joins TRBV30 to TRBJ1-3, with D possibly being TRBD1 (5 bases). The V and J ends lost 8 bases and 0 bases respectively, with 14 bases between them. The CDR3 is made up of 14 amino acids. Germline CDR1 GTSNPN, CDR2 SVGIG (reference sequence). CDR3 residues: CAQAVGGSGNTIYF. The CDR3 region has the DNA TGTGCCCAAGCCGTCGGGGGCTCTGGAAACACCATATATTTT.

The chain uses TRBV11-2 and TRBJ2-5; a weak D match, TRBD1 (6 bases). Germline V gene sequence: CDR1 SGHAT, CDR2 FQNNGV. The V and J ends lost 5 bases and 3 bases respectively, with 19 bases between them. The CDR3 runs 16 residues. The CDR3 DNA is TGTGCCAGCAGCCGCAGCAGGGGTAGCGTGGAAGAGACCCAGTACTTC. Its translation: CASSRSRGSVEETQYF.

CDR3 in amino acids: CASRSNAGGFREQYF. The CDR3 nucleotides are TGTGCCAGCCGGTCCAATGCGGGGGGCTTCCGCGAGCAGTACTTC. The rearrangement links TRBV6-1 to TRBJ2-7; 8 bases are shared with TRBD2. Per the germline V gene, CDR1 is MNHNS and CDR2 is SASEGT. This CDR3 spans 15 amino acids. The V gene end was trimmed by 8 bases and the J gene end by 6 bases; junction bases not matched to a gene: 15.

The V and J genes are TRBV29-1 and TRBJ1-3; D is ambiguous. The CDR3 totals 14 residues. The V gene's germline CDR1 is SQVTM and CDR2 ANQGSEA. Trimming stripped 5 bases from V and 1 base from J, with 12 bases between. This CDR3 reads CSVLFGGSGNTIYF. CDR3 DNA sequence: TGCAGCGTTTTATTTGGAGGGTCTGGAAACACCATATATTTT.

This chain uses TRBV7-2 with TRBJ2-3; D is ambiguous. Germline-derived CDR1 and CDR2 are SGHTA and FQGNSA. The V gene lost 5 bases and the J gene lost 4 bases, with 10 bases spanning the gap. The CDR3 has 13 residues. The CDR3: CASSRVESDTQYF. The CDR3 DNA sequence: TGTGCCAGCAGCCGAGTGGAGTCAGATACGCAGTATTTT.

The CDR3: CASSYQMEQYF. As DNA, the CDR3 is TGTGCCAGCAGTTATCAGATGGAGCAGTACTTC. The chain is built from TRBV27 and TRBJ2-7; D unresolved. This CDR3 is built from 11 residues. Trimming took off 4 bases at V and 7 bases at J, with 8 bases between the two ends. Germline loops: CDR1 MNHEY, CDR2 SMNVEV (reference sequence).

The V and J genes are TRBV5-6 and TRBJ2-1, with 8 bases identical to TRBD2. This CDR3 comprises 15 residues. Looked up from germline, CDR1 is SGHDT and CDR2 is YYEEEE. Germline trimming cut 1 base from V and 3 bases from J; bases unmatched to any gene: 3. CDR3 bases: TGTGCCAGCAGCTTGATGGCGGGAGGCTACAATGAGCAGTTCTTC. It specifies CASSLMAGGYNEQFF. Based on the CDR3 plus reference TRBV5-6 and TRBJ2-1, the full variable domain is DAGVTQSPTHLIKTRGQQVTLRCSPKSGHDTVSWYQQALGQGPQFIFQYYEEEERQRGNFPDRFSGHQFPNYSSELNVNALLLGDSALYLCASSLMAGGYNEQFFGPGTRLTVL.